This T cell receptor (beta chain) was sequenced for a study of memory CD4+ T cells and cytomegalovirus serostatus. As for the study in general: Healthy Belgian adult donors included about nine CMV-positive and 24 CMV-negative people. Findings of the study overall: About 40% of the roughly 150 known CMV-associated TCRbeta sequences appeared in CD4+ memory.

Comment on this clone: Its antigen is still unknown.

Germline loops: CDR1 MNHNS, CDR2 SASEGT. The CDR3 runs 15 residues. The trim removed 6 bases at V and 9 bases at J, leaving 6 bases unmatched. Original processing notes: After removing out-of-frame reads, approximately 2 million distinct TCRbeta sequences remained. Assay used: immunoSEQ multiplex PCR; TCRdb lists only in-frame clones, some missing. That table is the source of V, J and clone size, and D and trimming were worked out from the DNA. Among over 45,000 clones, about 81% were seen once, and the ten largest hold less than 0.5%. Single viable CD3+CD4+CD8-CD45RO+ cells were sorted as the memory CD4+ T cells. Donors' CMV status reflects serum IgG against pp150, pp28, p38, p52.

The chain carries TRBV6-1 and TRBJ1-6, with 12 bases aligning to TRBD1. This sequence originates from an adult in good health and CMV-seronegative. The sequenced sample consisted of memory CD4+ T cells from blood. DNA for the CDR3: TGTGCCAGCAGGGGGGACAGGGGGCAAGGTTCACCCCTCCACTTT. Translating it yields CASRGDRGQGSPLHF.